This T cell receptor beta chain was captured in a study of T cell responses to AZD1222 COVID-19 vaccine. Broader study findings: Donors, mostly white British, included more females; clonal diversity was possibly underestimated.

Profiled with immunoSEQ multiplex PCR; TCRdb holds only in-frame clones, not every one. This sample has 160,000 or so clones, with roughly 90% found just once. Samples with a second dose at about 4 or about 12 weeks were pooled together. Comment on this clone: Its target is not known.

The CDR3 has 13 amino acids. The germline gives CDR1 KGHSH, CDR2 LQKENI. V was clipped by 3 bases and J by 4 bases, with 9 bases between them. The TCR sequence derives from an adult who received the AZD1222 COVID-19 vaccine. Sequenced material: peripheral blood, taken 28 days after the second AZD1222 dose. This rearrangement joins TRBV18 to TRBJ1-2; D is uncertain. The CDR3 sequence is CASSPGPFYGYTF. The CDR3 DNA is TGTGCCAGCTCACCCGGACCCTTCTATGGCTACACCTTC. The variable domain in full, completed from reference TRBV18 and TRBJ1-2, reads NAGVMQNPRHLVRRRGQEARLRCSPMKGHSHVYWYRQLPEEGLKFMVYLQKENIIDESGMPKERFSAEFPKEGPSILRIQQVVRGDSAAYFCASSPGPFYGYTFGSGTRLTVV.